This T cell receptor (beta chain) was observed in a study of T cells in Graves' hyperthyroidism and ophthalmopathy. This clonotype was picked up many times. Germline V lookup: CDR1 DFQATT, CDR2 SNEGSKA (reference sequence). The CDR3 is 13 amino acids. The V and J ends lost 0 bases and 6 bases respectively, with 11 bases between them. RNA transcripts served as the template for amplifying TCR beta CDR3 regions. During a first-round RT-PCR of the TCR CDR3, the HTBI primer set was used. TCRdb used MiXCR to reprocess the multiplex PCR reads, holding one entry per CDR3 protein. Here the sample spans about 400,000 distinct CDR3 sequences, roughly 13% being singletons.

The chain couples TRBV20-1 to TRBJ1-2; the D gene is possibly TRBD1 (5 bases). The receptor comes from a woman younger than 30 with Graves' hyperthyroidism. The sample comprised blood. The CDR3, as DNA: TGCAGTGCTAGAGATGAAGGAGGGGATGGCTACACCTTC. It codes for CSARDEGGDGYTF.